Sequencing of this T cell receptor (beta chain) was carried out in a study of cytomegalovirus exposure and HLA in healthy donors (dated 2017 in TCRdb). About the investigation overall: According to a later analysis, one platform produced both the approximately 110 validation repertoires and the approximately 660 repertoires of the first cohort. Along with the roughly 610-subject first cohort, a separate validation cohort of 120 different subjects was used. To predict cytomegalovirus infection status, the study combined high-throughput TCR immunosequencing, statistical association of individual TCRs with disease status, and machine learning. The aim of the study was to test whether cataloging public T cell receptors could identify signatures of past pathogen exposure.

General conclusions and limits of the study: The study listed 150 to 200 TCR beta chains as associated with cytomegalovirus. The classifier was reported to diagnose cytomegalovirus status with high specificity and sensitivity in both the original and validation cohorts. Of the cluster scores, roughly 95% were above 0 in a later analysis, which found that TCRs clustered in the first cohort also tended to co-occur in the 110 or so validation repertoires. Across donors, most TCR sequences were observed very rarely, whereas some public TCRs were present in many individuals. According to the authors, the approach could potentially be generalized to other disease states and immunological phenotypes. A few of the identified cytomegalovirus-associated TCR beta chains were confirmed in vitro to be specific for cytomegalovirus antigens. All 120 or so repertoires were used to score co-occurrence in the validation cohort in a later analysis, because that analysis had no HLA typing for the cohort.

The library was made by the immunoSEQ multiplex PCR assay. The original pipeline was this. A statistical classification framework was developed to diagnose cytomegalovirus status using the catalog of TCR beta chain sequences. TCRdb took over this immuneACCESS table, retaining in-frame rearrangements with V and J assigned. Such tables are incomplete; in checked studies, under half of the missing clones stem from an unresolved V gene, and the remainder is unexplained. V, J and clone size are taken as reported in that table, and D and trimming were inferred from the DNA itself. The sample records tens of thousands of clones, about 94% of which are singletons. The top ten hold roughly 4.4% of the sample. A note on this clone: It has no known antigen specificity. The sample holds no much larger clone one base away, and base qualities are not on file.

The donors belonged to the validation cohort of about 110 subjects, which was separate from the approximately 700-subject first cohort. The CDR3 contains 13 residues, cysteine and phenylalanine counted. This entry keeps only the CDR3 DNA: 39 bases, framed from base 1. Trimming takes 1 base from V and 4 bases from J, and the germline ends sit 8 bases apart. The germline V gene (reference sequence) specifies LNHDA as CDR1 and SQIVND as CDR2. This TCR was sampled from a man aged 18 to 35 in good health and CMV-seropositive. The chain joins TRBV19 to TRBJ2-7; the D gene cannot be named for sure. Sequenced sample: PBMCs. The CDR3 is CASSIGGTYEQYF. The bases read TGTGCCAGTAGTATAGGAGGAACTTACGAGCAGTACTTC.